This is a list of T cell receptor beta chains from one sample in a study of blood T cell repertoires in COVID-19. The method was immunoSEQ multiplex PCR; TCRdb's version includes in-frame clones alone and lacks a portion of them. The sample gives approximately 390,000 clones, around 87% of which show up once; about 2.3% is in the top ten. The sample comprised peripheral blood. All receptors derive from an older woman with COVID-19, enrolled during active disease. The CDR3 runs from the conserved cysteine through the conserved F or W. D genes are given only for firm matches. Clone size is given for some rows only: seen once, a few or many times, or a class if the clone is expanded.

J,D,size,V,DNA,CDR3
TRBJ1-2,.,.,TRBV2,TGTGCCAGCAGGGACAGACACCTCTATGGCTACACCTTC,CASRDRHLYGYTF
TRBJ2-7,TRBD2,.,TRBV28,TGTGCCAGCAGTTTAGGACTAGCGGGGGGCTTATCCTACGAGCAGTACTTC,CASSLGLAGGLSYEQYF
TRBJ2-7,TRBD2,.,TRBV7-9,TGTGCCAGCAGCTCAGCGGGGGGAGTCACCTACGAGCAGTACTTC,CASSSAGGVTYEQYF
TRBJ2-7,.,.,TRBV28,TGTGCCAGCAGTTTGCGACCCCTCGGGTCTTCCCCTTGGTACTTC,CASSLRPLGSSPWYF
TRBJ2-1,TRBD1,.,TRBV10-3,TGTGCCACCTCGGACAGGGCAAATGAGCAGTTCTTC,CATSDRANEQFF
TRBJ2-7,TRBD2,.,TRBV5-1,TGCGCCAGCAGCTTTACGGGGGGGCCTTACGAGCAGTACTTC,CASSFTGGPYEQYF
TRBJ2-7,.,.,TRBV7-8,TGTGCCAGCAGCAAAGACACAGGTGGATTCTACGAGCAGTACTTC,CASSKDTGGFYEQYF
TRBJ2-2,TRBD2,once,TRBV6-1,TGTGCCAGCAGTGAACCCGGACTAGCGAGGACCGGGGAGCTGTTTTTT,CASSEPGLARTGELFF
TRBJ1-4,.,.,TRBV5-5,TGTGCCAGCAGCTCCGACAGATATTATGAAAAACTGTTTTTT,CASSSDRYYEKLFF
TRBJ1-4,.,.,TRBV19,TGTGCCAGTAGTCCGCGGGGCTCACGGAGTGAAAAACTGTTTTTT,CASSPRGSRSEKLFF
TRBJ1-3,.,.,TRBV28,TGTGCCAGCAGTTCTCATAGAGGAAACACCATATATTTT,CASSSHRGNTIYF
TRBJ2-2,.,.,TRBV5-1,TGCGCCAGCAGCTTGAGGAGCCAAAAATTTAACACCGGGGAGCTGTTTTTT,CASSLRSQKFNTGELFF
TRBJ2-3,TRBD2,once,TRBV7-6,TGTGCCAGCAGCTTAGTTCGTCTAGCGGGGGGCACAGATACGCAGTATTTT,CASSLVRLAGGTDTQYF
TRBJ1-5,.,.,TRBV4-2,TGTGCCAGCAGCCCTTCAGGGGAGAATCAGCCCCAGCATTTT,CASSPSGENQPQHF
TRBJ1-1,TRBD1,.,TRBV3-1/TRBV3-2,TGTGCCAGCAGCTTAGGACAGGGGATATTTGAAGCTTTCTTT,CASSLGQGIFEAFF
TRBJ2-7,.,.,TRBV29-1,TGCAGCGTTGCCCCGGACTCGTACGAGCAGTACTTC,CSVAPDSYEQYF
TRBJ2-7,TRBD1,few,TRBV2,TGTGCCAGCAGCGTGACAGGGGGCAAGTACGAGCAGTACTTC,CASSVTGGKYEQYF
TRBJ2-1,.,once,TRBV3-1/TRBV3-2,TGTGCCAGCAGCCAAGACAGGCTAAGCTCCTACAATGAGCAGTTCTTC,CASSQDRLSSYNEQFF
TRBJ2-1,TRBD2,.,TRBV3-1/TRBV3-2,TGTGCCAGCAGGCGCGGGGGGGCCGGTTATGAGCAGTTCTTC,CASRRGGAGYEQFF
TRBJ2-2,.,.,TRBV9,TGTGCCAGCAGCGTGAGGACAGGGGAGCTGTTTTTT,CASSVRTGELFF
TRBJ2-4,.,.,TRBV11-2,TGTGCCAGCAGCTCCGCGTGGGCCAAAAACATTCAGTACTTC,CASSSAWAKNIQYF
TRBJ2-3,TRBD1,.,TRBV6-5,TGTGCCAGCAGCGACAGGGGGCGCACAGATACGCAGTATTTT,CASSDRGRTDTQYF
TRBJ1-5,.,.,TRBV12-3/TRBV12-4,TGTGCCAGCAGTTTAGGTGTCCCAGAGCCCCAGCATTTT,CASSLGVPEPQHF
TRBJ1-5,TRBD1,.,TRBV5-1,TGCGCCAGCAGCCGGGGACAGGGAAATCAGCCCCAGCATTTT,CASSRGQGNQPQHF
TRBJ1-1,TRBD1,.,TRBV7-3,TGTGCCAGCAGCAAGGGCGACAGGGACAACACTGAAGCTTTCTTT,CASSKGDRDNTEAFF
TRBJ2-3,.,.,TRBV7-3,TGTGCCAGCAGCTTAGTGGCAGGGTCCACAGATACGCAGTATTTT,CASSLVAGSTDTQYF
TRBJ1-6,.,.,TRBV11-2,TGTGCCAGCAGCTTAGATCATACGGGTAATTCACCCCTCCACTTT,CASSLDHTGNSPLHF
TRBJ2-2,.,few,TRBV6-4,TGTGCCAGCAATATAAGGGGAGGAATAGAGACCGGGGAGCTGTTTTTT,CASNIRGGIETGELFF
TRBJ1-1,.,.,TRBV19,TGTGCCAGCATTAACGGGAGGATGAACACTGAAGCTTTCTTT,CASINGRMNTEAFF
TRBJ1-6,.,.,TRBV19,TGTGCCAGTAGTGTCCCGCGTGGGGGCGCGAATTCACCCCTCCACTTT,CASSVPRGGANSPLHF
TRBJ2-5,TRBD1,.,TRBV24-1,TGTGCCACCAGTGACTCCCGGACAGGGGGGTATCAAGAGACCCAGTACTTC,CATSDSRTGGYQETQYF
TRBJ2-3,.,few,TRBV7-2,TGTGCCAGCAGCTCTCCCCCGAGCACAGATACGCAGTATTTT,CASSSPPSTDTQYF
TRBJ1-1,.,.,TRBV18,TGTGCCAGCTCTGCAGGGATCAACACTGAAGCTTTCTTT,CASSAGINTEAFF
TRBJ1-2,.,.,TRBV11-2,TGTGCCAGCAGCCCAAGGGGATGGGGCATCTCCAATCGGGATGGCTACACCTTC,CASSPRGWGISNRDGYTF
TRBJ1-2,.,.,TRBV28,TGTGCCAGCAGTTTGGGGCCCTATGGCTACACCTTC,CASSLGPYGYTF
TRBJ2-2,.,.,TRBV3-1/TRBV3-2,TGTGCCAGCAGCCCAAGATGGGGCCAGCGATGGACCGGGGAGCTGTTTTTT,CASSPRWGQRWTGELFF
TRBJ2-7,TRBD1,.,TRBV7-3,TGTGCCAGCAGCCGGGGACAGGGGGAGGAGCAGTACTTC,CASSRGQGEEQYF
TRBJ1-4,TRBD1,few,TRBV28,TGTGCCAGCAGACCCCGAGGACAGGTGGGGAATGAAAAACTGTTTTTT,CASRPRGQVGNEKLFF
TRBJ2-1,.,.,TRBV4-1,TGCGCCAGCAGCCAATACAGGGTGGGCTCCTACAATGAGCAGTTCTTC,CASSQYRVGSYNEQFF
TRBJ1-5,.,.,TRBV21-1,TGTGCCAGCAGCCCCCCCTCGGACAGGGAGGGTCAGCCCCAGCATTTT,CASSPPSDREGQPQHF
TRBJ1-2,.,.,TRBV5-4,TGTGCCAGCCTCGTACAGGGCAACTATGGCTACACCTTC,CASLVQGNYGYTF
TRBJ2-1,.,.,TRBV3-1/TRBV3-2,TGTGCCAGCAGCCAAGGGTCTAGGGGAGGCAATGAGCAGTTCTTC,CASSQGSRGGNEQFF
TRBJ1-4,.,.,TRBV28,TGTGCCAGCAGTTCCGCAGTCGGGAAAGAAAAACTGTTTTTT,CASSSAVGKEKLFF